This is a list of T cell receptor beta chains from one sample in a study of T cell repertoires in cytomegalovirus infection. TCRdb reanalysed the reads using MiXCR and keeps one entry per CDR3 protein. This sample has fewer than 300,000 distinct CDR3 sequences, with about 25% found just once. The sequenced sample consisted of PBMCs. Every receptor here comes from a human donor in good health (CMV status not recorded). Some clones in this sample may be carry-over from other donors' samples. Both conserved end residues are part of each CDR3. The D gene is left open where the match is weak. The size entry is marked missing in some rows and otherwise reads once, few, many or a size class.

>TRBJ1-4|-|TRBV3-1|-
TGTGCCAGCAGCCAAGATCCGGGCGACAATGAAAAACTGTTTTTT
CASSQDPGDNEKLFF
>TRBJ2-2|TRBD2|TRBV14|-
TGTGCCAGCAGCCAACTTGGACTAGCGGGAAACGGTCGGGAGCTGTTTTTT
CASSQLGLAGNGRELFF
>TRBJ1-2|-|TRBV7-2|many
TGTGCCAGCAGCCTAAATGGGGGCTACACCTTC
CASSLNGGYTF
>TRBJ2-5|TRBD2|TRBV29-1|-
TGCAGCGTTGTCAAGGCTAGCGGGAGCCCCTTGGGAGAGACCCAGTACTTC
CSVVKASGSPLGETQYF
>TRBJ2-7|-|TRBV2|-
TGTGCCAGCGGACATATTTCCGGATCCCAGTACTTC
CASGHISGSQYF
>TRBJ2-1|TRBD2|TRBV20-1|few
TGCAGTGCTAGTACACTAGCGGGGAGGAACAATGAGCAGTTCTTC
CSASTLAGRNNEQFF
>TRBJ1-2|-|TRBV30|-
TGTGCCTGGAGTGTACAGGGAACCGCTAACTATGGCTACACCTTC
CAWSVQGTANYGYTF
>TRBJ2-1|-|TRBV7-2|few
TGTGCCAGCAGCCCGACTTTCGGGAATGAGCAGTTCTTC
CASSPTFGNEQFF
>TRBJ1-1|-|TRBV11-2|-
TGTGCCAGCAGCTCTTTTACGGGCAGAGGGAACACTGAAGCTTTCTTT
CASSSFTGRGNTEAFF
>TRBJ2-1|-|TRBV29-1|many
TGCAGCGTTGATGCCCCGACTAACCCTTTCTACAATGAGCAGTTCTTC
CSVDAPTNPFYNEQFF
>TRBJ2-1|-|TRBV19|-
TGTGCCAGTAGTACTTCCTCATCCGGCCAGAACAATGAGCAGTTCTTC
CASSTSSSGQNNEQFF
>TRBJ2-1|TRBD2|TRBV11-3|-
TGTGCCAGCACCGGGACTAGCGGGAGTTATGAGCAGTTCTTC
CASTGTSGSYEQFF
>TRBJ2-1|-|TRBV5-1|-
TGCGCCAGCAGCTTGGCGGTAGGGGTCTCCTACAATGAGCAGTTCTTC
CASSLAVGVSYNEQFF
>TRBJ2-5|-|TRBV10-3|-
TGTGCCATCAGGGGGGTTGCACAAGAGACCCAGTACTTC
CAIRGVAQETQYF
>TRBJ2-3|-|TRBV11-2|few
TGTGCCAGCAGCCTCGACATACCAGATACGCAGTATTTT
CASSLDIPDTQYF
>TRBJ1-5|-|TRBV5-1|-
TGCGCCAGCAGCCCCGGGACCCCTGGGCAGCCCCAGCATTTT
CASSPGTPGQPQHF
>TRBJ1-5|TRBD1|TRBV19|-
TGTGCCAGTAGCCTCTGGGGACAGGGGGGAAATCAGCCCCAGCATTTT
CASSLWGQGGNQPQHF
>TRBJ2-5|TRBD1|TRBV5-4|-
TGTGCCAGCAGCTCCCCGGGACAGGGTCTTCGAGAGACCCAGTACTTC
CASSSPGQGLRETQYF
>TRBJ2-7|TRBD2|TRBV11-2|-
TGTGCCAGCAGCTTCGCCGGGACTAGCGGCTACGAGCAGTACTTC
CASSFAGTSGYEQYF
>TRBJ2-6|TRBD1|TRBV20-1|-
TGCAGTGCTTGGGACAGCTCTGGGGCCAACGTCCTGACTTTC
CSAWDSSGANVLTF
>TRBJ2-6|TRBD1|TRBV4-1|few
TGCGCCAGCAGCCGAAGGGGGGACAGGTCCTCTGGGGCCAACGTCCTGACTTTC
CASSRRGDRSSGANVLTF
>TRBJ2-1|-|TRBV24-1|few
TGTGCCACCAGTGATTGGCGGAGCAATTACAATGAGCAGTTCTTC
CATSDWRSNYNEQFF
>TRBJ1-3|TRBD1|TRBV3-1|few
TGTGCCAGCAGCCGGTTAGGGGGCGCAGGAAACACCATATATTTT
CASSRLGGAGNTIYF
>TRBJ2-7|-|TRBV27|few
TGTGCCAGCAGCCCCCTTATTTTCGGAAACTCCTACGAGCAGTACTTC
CASSPLIFGNSYEQYF
>TRBJ1-2|-|TRBV10-1|-
TGCGCCAGCAGTGCCGGAGCTAACTATGGCTACACCTTC
CASSAGANYGYTF
>TRBJ2-3|TRBD2|TRBV28|-
TGTGCCAGCAGCAAGGGGACTAGCGGATTCCCTAGCACAGATACGCAGTATTTT
CASSKGTSGFPSTDTQYF
>TRBJ2-3|-|TRBV5-4|few
TGTGCCAGCAGCCAAGTGAGGTTTTGGGGCACAGATACGCAGTATTTT
CASSQVRFWGTDTQYF
>TRBJ2-2|TRBD2|TRBV19|few
TGTGCCAGTAGGAACCGCGGGCTAGCGGGGGGCCATGGGGGCGGGGAGCTGTTTTTT
CASRNRGLAGGHGGGELFF
>TRBJ2-7|-|TRBV7-6|many
TGTGCCAGCAGCTTAGAAACTACAGTATCCTACGAGCAGTACTTC
CASSLETTVSYEQYF
>TRBJ2-7|TRBD2|TRBV11-2|few
TGTGCCAGCAGCCAACGGGGGGGCACCTACGAGCAGTACTTC
CASSQRGGTYEQYF
>TRBJ1-5|-|TRBV6-6|-
TGTGCCAGCAGTCCCAGTGGGTTTCAGCCCCAGCATTTT
CASSPSGFQPQHF
>TRBJ2-3|-|TRBV19|-
TGTGCCAGTAGTATAGACCCCACAGATACGCAGTATTTT
CASSIDPTDTQYF
>TRBJ1-1|-|TRBV3-1|-
TGTGCCAGCAGCCAAGATCTAAGGCGTCCTGAAGCTTTCTTT
CASSQDLRRPEAFF
>TRBJ2-1|TRBD2|TRBV28|-
TGTGCCAGCAGTTTATTAGGCGGGAGGATCTACAATGAGCAGTTCTTC
CASSLLGGRIYNEQFF
>TRBJ2-2|-|TRBV2|few
TGTGCCAGCAGTGGAGAAGCGGGGAACACCGGGGAGCTGTTTTTT
CASSGEAGNTGELFF
>TRBJ2-1|-|TRBV13|-
TGTGCCAGCAGCTTAGGCCGTGGGGGGCGGGAGCAGTTCTTC
CASSLGRGGREQFF
>TRBJ2-2|TRBD2|TRBV7-7|many
TGTGCTAGCAGCGGGGAAGGCACCGGGGAGCTGTTTTTT
CASSGEGTGELFF
>TRBJ2-7|-|TRBV27|-
TGTGCCAGCAGTTTCTCAGGGACCTCCTACGAGCAGTACTTC
CASSFSGTSYEQYF
>TRBJ1-4|-|TRBV7-9|-
TGTGCCAGCAGCTCAGGTTACGCCGAGGAAAAACTGTTTTTT
CASSSGYAEEKLFF
>TRBJ1-4|-|TRBV2|-
TGTGCCAGCAGGGGTTTCACAACTAATGAAAAACTGTTTTTT
CASRGFTTNEKLFF
>TRBJ2-5|TRBD1|TRBV7-3|-
TGTGCCAGCAGCCAGGGGGCCTCCCAAGAGACCCAGTACTTC
CASSQGASQETQYF
>TRBJ2-3|TRBD2|TRBV7-2|-
TGTGCCAGCAGCAAGGGACTAGCGGGAGGGGACTCCACAGATACGCAGTATTTT
CASSKGLAGGDSTDTQYF
>TRBJ1-6|TRBD1|TRBV6-6|-
TGTGCCAGCAGAGCCACCGGGACAGGGGGCATCACCTATAATTCACCCCTCCACTTT
CASRATGTGGITYNSPLHF
>TRBJ2-5|TRBD2|TRBV11-2|-
TGTGCCAGCAGCTACCAGGGACTAGCGGAAGAGACCCAGTACTTC
CASSYQGLAEETQYF
>TRBJ1-1|TRBD1|TRBV30|once
TGTGCCTGGAGGGACTGGACAGGGGGGACTGAAGCTTTCTTT
CAWRDWTGGTEAFF
>TRBJ2-5|-|TRBV7-2|many
TGTGCCAGCAGCTCCGACGGGATGGAGACCCAGTACTTC
CASSSDGMETQYF
>TRBJ1-1|TRBD1|TRBV11-2|-
TGTGCCAGCAGCCCGAGGACAGGGACGAGCACTGAAGCTTTCTTT
CASSPRTGTSTEAFF
>TRBJ2-5|-|TRBV7-6|-
TGTGCCAGCAGCTCCAACGAGGGGCGGCGAGAGACCCAGTACTTC
CASSSNEGRRETQYF
>TRBJ2-1|TRBD1|TRBV19|few
TGTGCCAGTAGTAACCGGGACAGGAGTTACAATGAGCAGTTCTTC
CASSNRDRSYNEQFF
>TRBJ1-4|-|TRBV12-3/TRBV12-4|-
TGTGCCAGCAGTCCTAGGCCTGCAACTAATGAAAAACTGTTTTTT
CASSPRPATNEKLFF
>TRBJ1-1|-|TRBV29-1|-
TGCAGCGTTGGGAGGGAGGGGATGAACACTGAAGCTTTCTTT
CSVGREGMNTEAFF
>TRBJ1-5|-|TRBV7-2|-
TGTGCCAGCAGCTTAGATCGATGGGGCAATCAGCCCCAGCATTTT
CASSLDRWGNQPQHF
>TRBJ2-7|TRBD1|TRBV7-2|-
TGTGCCAGCAGCCCGACAGGGGGCGGGCAGTACTTC
CASSPTGGGQYF
>TRBJ2-1|-|TRBV20-1|-
TGCAGTGCTAGCGGGGAGAGGGGCAATGAGCAGTTCTTC
CSASGERGNEQFF
>TRBJ2-7|-|TRBV20-1|few
TGCAGTGCTGGCGGGACAGGGAACTTTAGCGGGAGTTCCTACGAGCAGTACTTC
CSAGGTGNFSGSSYEQYF
>TRBJ2-7|TRBD2|TRBV5-4|few
TGTGCCAGCAGCCTGCCGGGACTAGCGGGAACATACGAGCAGTACTTC
CASSLPGLAGTYEQYF
>TRBJ2-1|TRBD2|TRBV20-1|few
TGCAGTGCTAGCACTAGCGGGTATGATGAGCAGTTCTTC
CSASTSGYDEQFF
>TRBJ1-3|-|TRBV20-1|-
TGCAGTGCTAGAGAGGGCAGCGGAAACACCATATATTTT
CSAREGSGNTIYF